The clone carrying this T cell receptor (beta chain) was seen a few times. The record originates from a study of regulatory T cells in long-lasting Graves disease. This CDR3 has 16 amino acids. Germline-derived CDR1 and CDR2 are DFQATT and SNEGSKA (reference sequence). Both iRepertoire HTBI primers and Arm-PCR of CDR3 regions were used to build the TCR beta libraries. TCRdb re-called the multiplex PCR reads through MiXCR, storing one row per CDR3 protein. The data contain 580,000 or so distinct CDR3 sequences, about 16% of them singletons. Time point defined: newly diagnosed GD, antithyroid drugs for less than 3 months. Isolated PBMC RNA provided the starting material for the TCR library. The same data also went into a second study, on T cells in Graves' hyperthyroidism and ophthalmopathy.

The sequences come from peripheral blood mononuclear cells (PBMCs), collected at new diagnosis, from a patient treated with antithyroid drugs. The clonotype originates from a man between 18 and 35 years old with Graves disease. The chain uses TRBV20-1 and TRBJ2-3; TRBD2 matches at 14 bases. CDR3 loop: CRGSEGLAGEADTQYF. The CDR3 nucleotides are TGCAGGGGTTCTGAGGGACTAGCGGGAGAGGCAGATACGCAGTATTTT.